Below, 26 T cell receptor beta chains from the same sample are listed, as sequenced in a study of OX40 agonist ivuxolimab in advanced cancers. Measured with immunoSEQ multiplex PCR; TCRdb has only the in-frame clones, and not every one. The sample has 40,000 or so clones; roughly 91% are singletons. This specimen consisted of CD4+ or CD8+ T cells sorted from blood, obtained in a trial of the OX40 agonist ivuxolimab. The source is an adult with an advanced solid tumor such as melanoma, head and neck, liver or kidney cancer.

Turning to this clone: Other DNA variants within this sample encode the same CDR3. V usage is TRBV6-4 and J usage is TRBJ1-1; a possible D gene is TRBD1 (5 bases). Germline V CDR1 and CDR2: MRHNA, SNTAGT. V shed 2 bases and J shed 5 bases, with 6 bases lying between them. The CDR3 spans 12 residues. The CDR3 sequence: CASSDGGTEAFF. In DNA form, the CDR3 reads TGTGCCAGCAGTGACGGGGGGACTGAAGCTTTCTTT.

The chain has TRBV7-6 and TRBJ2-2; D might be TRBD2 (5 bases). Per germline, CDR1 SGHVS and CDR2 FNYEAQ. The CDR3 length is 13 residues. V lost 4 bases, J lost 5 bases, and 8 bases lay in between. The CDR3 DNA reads TGTGCCAGCAGCTCGGGATCTACCGGGGAGCTGTTTTTT. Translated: CASSSGSTGELFF.

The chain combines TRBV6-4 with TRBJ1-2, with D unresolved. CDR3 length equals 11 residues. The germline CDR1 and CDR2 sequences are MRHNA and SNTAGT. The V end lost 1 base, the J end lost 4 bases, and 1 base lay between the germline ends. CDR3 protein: CASSDFYGYTF. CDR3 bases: TGTGCCAGCAGTGACTTCTATGGCTACACCTTC.

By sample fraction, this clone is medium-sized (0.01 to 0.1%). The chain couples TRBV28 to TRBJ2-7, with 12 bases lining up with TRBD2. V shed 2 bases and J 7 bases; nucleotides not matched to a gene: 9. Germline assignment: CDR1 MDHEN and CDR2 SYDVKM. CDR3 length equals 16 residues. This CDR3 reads CASSLPSTSGSGEQYF. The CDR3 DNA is TGTGCCAGCAGTTTACCGTCGACTAGCGGGAGCGGGGAGCAGTACTTC. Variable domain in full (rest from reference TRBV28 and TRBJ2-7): DVKVTQSSRYLVKRTGEKVFLECVQDMDHENMFWYRQDPGLGLRLIYFSYDVKMKEKGDIPEGYSVSREKKERFSLILESASTNQTSMYLCASSLPSTSGSGEQYFGPGTRLTVT.

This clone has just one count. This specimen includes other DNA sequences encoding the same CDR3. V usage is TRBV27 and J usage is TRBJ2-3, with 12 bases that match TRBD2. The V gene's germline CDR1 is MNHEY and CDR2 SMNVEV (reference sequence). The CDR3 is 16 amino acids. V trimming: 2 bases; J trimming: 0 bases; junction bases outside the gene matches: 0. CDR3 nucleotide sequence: TGTGCCAGCAGTTTAGGGACTAGCGGGAGCACAGATACGCAGTATTTT. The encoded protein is CASSLGTSGSTDTQYF.

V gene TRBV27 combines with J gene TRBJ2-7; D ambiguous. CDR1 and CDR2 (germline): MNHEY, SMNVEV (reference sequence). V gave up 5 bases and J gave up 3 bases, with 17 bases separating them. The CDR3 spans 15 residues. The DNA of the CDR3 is TGTGCCAGCAGTCCACACTGGGAAAACGTCTACGAGCAGTACTTC. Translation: CASSPHWENVYEQYF.

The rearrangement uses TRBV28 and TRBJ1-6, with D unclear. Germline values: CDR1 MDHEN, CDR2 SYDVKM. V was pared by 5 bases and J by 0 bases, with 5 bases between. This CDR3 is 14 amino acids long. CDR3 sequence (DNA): TGTGCCAGCAGTCTAGGCTCCTATAATTCACCCCTCCACTTT. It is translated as CASSLGSYNSPLHF.

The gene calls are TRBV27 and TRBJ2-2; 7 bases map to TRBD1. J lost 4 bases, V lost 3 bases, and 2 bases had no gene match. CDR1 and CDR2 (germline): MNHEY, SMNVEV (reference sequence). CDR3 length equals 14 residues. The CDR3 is CASSLWDSTGELFF. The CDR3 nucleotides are TGTGCCAGCAGTTTGTGGGACAGCACCGGGGAGCTGTTTTTT.

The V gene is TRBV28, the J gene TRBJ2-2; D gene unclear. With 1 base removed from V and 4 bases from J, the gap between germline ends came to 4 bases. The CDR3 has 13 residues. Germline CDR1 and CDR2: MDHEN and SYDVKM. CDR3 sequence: CASSLYPTGELFF. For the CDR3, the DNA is TGTGCCAGCAGTTTATATCCCACCGGGGAGCTGTTTTTT. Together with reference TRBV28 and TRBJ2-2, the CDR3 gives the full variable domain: DVKVTQSSRYLVKRTGEKVFLECVQDMDHENMFWYRQDPGLGLRLIYFSYDVKMKEKGDIPEGYSVSREKKERFSLILESASTNQTSMYLCASSLYPTGELFFGEGSRLTVL.

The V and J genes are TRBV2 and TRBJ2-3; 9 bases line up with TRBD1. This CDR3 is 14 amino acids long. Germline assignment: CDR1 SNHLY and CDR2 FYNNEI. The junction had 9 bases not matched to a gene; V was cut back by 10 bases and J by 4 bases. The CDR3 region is CATTGTGSADTQYF. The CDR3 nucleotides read TGTGCCACAACCGGGACAGGGAGCGCAGATACGCAGTATTTT.

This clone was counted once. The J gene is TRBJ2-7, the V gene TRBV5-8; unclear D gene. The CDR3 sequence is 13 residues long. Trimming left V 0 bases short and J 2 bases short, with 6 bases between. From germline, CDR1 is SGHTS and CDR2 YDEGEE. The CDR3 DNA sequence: TGTGCCAGCAGCTTGGGAGGCACCTACGAGCAGTACTTC. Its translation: CASSLGGTYEQYF.

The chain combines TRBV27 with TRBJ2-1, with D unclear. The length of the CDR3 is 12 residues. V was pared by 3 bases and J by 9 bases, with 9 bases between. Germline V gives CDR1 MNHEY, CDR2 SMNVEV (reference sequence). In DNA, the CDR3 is TGTGCCAGCAGTTTGCTGAATGCTGAGCAGTTCTTC. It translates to CASSLLNAEQFF.

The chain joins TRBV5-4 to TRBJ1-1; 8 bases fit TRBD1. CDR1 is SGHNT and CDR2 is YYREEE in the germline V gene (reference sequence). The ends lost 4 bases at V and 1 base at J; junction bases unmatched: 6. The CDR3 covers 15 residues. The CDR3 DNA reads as TGTGCCAGCAGCCCGCAGGGGGCCGGGAACACTGAAGCTTTCTTT. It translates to CASSPQGAGNTEAFF. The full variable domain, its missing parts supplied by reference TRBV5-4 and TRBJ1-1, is ETGVTQSPTHLIKTRGQQVTLRCSSQSGHNTVSWYQQALGQGPQFIFQYYREEENGRGNFPPRFSGLQFPNYSSELNVNALELDDSALYLCASSPQGAGNTEAFFGQGTRLTVV.

This CDR3 reads CASSIYTEAFF. The CDR3 nucleotides read TGTGCCAGTAGTATCTACACTGAAGCTTTCTTT. The chain has TRBV19 and TRBJ1-1; D is ambiguous. The CDR3 is 11 amino acids. Germline loops: CDR1 LNHDA, CDR2 SQIVND (reference sequence). The V end was cut by 3 bases, the J end by 3 bases, with 2 bases between.

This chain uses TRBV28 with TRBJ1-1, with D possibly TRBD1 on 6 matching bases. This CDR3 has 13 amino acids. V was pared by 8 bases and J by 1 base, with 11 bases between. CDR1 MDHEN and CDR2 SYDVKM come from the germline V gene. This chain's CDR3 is CASRLGQNTEAFF. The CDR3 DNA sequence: TGTGCCAGCCGACTGGGACAGAACACTGAAGCTTTCTTT.

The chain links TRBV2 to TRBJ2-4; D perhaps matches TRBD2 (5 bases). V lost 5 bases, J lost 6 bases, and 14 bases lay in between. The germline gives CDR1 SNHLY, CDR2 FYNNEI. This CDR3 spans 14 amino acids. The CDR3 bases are TGTGCCAGCAGTCAAACTAGATCCCGAAACATTCAGTACTTC. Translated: CASSQTRSRNIQYF.

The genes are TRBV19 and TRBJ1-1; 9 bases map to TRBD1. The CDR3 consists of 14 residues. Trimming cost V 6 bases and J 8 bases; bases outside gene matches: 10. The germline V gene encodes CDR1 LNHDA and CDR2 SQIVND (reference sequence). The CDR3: CASRGDRVGVEAFF. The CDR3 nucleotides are TGTGCCAGTAGGGGGGACAGGGTAGGAGTGGAAGCTTTCTTT.

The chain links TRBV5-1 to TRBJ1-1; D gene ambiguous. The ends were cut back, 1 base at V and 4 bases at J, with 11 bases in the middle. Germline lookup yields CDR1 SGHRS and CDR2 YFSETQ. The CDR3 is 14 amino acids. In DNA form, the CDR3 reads TGCGCCAGCAGCTTGAAACCTTGGGGCACTGAAGCTTTCTTT. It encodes CASSLKPWGTEAFF.

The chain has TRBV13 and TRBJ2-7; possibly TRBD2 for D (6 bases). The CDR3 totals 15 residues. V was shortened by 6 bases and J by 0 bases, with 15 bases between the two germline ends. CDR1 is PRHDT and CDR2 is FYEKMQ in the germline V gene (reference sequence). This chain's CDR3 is CASSPDNGSSYEQYF. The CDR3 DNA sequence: TGTGCCAGCAGTCCAGATAACGGGAGCTCCTACGAGCAGTACTTC.

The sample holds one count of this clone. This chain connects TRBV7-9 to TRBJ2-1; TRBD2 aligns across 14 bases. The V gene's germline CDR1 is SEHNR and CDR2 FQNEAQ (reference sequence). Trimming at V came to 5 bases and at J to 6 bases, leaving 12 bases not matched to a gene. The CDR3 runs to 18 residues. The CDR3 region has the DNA TGTGCCAGCAGCAGGCCCCCGGGACTAGCGGGAGAGGGCAATGAGCAGTTCTTC. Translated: CASSRPPGLAGEGNEQFF.

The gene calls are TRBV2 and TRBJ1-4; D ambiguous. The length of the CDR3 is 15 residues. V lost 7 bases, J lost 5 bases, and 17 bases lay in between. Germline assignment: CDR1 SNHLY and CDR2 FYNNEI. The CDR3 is CASTLEIRGNEKLFF. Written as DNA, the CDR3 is TGTGCCAGCACCCTAGAGATCCGTGGGAATGAAAAACTGTTTTTT.

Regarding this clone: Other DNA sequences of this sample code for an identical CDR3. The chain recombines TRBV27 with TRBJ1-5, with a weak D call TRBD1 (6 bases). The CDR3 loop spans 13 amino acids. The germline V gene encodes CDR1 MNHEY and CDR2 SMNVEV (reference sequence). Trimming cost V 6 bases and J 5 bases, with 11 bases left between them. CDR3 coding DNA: TGTGCCAGCAGCCCAACAGGGTATCAGCCCCAGCATTTT. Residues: CASSPTGYQPQHF.

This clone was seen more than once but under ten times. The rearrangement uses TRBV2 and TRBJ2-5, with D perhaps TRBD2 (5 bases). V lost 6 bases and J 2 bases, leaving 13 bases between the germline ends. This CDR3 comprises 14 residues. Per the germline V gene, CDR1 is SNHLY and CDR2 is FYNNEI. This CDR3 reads CASREHSGQETQYF. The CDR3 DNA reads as TGTGCCAGCAGAGAACATTCGGGGCAAGAGACCCAGTACTTC.

The DNA for the CDR3 is TGTGCCTGGAGGGACTACACTAGCACAGATACGCAGTATTTT. Translated: CAWRDYTSTDTQYF. The chain combines TRBV30 with TRBJ2-3; TRBD2 is a possible D gene (6 bases). V lost 3 bases, J lost 0 bases, and 10 bases lay in between. Germline V gene lookup returns CDR1 GTSNPN and CDR2 SVGIG (reference sequence). The CDR3 has 14 amino acids.

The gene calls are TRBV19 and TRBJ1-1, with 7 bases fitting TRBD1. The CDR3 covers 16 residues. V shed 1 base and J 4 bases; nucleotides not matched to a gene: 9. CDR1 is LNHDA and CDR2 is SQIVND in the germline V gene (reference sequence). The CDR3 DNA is TGTGCCAGTAGTATAGGGGAGCAGACAGGGAGCACTGAAGCTTTCTTT. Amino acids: CASSIGEQTGSTEAFF.

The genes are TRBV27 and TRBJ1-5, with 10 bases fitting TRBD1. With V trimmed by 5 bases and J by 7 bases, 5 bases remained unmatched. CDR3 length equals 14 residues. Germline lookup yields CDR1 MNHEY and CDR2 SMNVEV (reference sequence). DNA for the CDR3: TGTGCCAGCAGTCCGGGACAGGGGTGGCAGCCCCAGCATTTT. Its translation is CASSPGQGWQPQHF.